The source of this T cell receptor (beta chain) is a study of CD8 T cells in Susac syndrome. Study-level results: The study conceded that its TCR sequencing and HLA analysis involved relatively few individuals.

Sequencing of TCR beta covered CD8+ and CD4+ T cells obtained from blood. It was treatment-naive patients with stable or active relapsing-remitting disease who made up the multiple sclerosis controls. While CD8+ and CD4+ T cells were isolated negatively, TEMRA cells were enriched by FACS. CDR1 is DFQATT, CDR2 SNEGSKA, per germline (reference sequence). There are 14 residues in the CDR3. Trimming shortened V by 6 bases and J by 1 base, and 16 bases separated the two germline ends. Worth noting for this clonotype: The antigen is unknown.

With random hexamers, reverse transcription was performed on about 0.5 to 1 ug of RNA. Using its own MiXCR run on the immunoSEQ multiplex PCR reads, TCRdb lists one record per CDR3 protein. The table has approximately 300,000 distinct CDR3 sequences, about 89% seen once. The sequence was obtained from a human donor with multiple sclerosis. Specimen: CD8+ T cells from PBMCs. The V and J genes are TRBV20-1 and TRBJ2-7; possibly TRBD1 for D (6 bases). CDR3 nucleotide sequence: TGCAGTGCACTTAACAGGGCTATTTCCTACGAGCAGTACTTC. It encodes CSALNRAISYEQYF.